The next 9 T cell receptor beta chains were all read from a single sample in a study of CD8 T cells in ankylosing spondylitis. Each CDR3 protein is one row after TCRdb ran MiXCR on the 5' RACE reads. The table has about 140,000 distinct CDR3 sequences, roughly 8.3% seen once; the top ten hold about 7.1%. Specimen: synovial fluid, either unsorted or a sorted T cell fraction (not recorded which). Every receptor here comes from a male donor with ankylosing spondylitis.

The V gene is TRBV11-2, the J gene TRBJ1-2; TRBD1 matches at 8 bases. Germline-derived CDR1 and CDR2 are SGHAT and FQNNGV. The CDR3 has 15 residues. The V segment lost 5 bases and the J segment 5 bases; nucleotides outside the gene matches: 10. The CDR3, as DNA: TGTGCCAGCAGCCCACGGACAGGGATCTTATATGGCTACACCTTC. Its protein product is CASSPRTGILYGYTF.

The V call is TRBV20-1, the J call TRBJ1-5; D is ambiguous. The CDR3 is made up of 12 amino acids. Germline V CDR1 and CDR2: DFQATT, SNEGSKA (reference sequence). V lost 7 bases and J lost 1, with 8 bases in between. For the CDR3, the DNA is TGCAGTGTCGGACGGAGCAATCAGCCCCAGCATTTT. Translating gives CSVGRSNQPQHF.

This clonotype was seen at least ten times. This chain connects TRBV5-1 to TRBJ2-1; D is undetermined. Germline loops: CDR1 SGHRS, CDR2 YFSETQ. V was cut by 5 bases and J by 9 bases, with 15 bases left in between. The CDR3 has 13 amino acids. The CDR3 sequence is CASSRAQAGEQFF. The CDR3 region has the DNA TGCGCCAGCAGTCGAGCCCAGGCTGGTGAGCAGTTCTTC.

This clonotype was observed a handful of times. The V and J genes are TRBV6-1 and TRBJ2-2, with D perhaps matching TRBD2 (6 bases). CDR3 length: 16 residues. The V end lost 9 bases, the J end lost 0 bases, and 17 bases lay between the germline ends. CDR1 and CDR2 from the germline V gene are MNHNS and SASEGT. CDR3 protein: CASRLRREPNTGELFF. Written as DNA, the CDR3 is TGTGCCAGTAGACTTCGGAGGGAGCCGAACACCGGGGAGCTGTTTTTT.

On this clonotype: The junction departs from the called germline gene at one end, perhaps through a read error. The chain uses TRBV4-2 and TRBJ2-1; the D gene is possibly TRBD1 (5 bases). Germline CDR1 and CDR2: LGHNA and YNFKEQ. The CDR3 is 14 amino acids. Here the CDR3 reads CAISPGRQYNEQFF. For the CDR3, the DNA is TGTGCCATCAGCCCTGGGCGACAGTACAATGAGCAGTTCTTC.

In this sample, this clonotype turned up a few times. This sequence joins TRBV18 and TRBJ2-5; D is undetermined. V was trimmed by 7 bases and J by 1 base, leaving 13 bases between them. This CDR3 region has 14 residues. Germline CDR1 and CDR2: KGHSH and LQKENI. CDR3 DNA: TGTGCCAGCTTTCCTTCCGGAGCCCAAGAGACCCAGTACTTC. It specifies CASFPSGAQETQYF.

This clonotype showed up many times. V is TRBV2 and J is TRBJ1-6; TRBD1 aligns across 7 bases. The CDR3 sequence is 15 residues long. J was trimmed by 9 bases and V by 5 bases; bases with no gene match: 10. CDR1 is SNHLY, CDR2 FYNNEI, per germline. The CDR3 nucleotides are TGTGCCAGCAGTCAACAGGGGATAAGGGGTTCACCCCTCCACTTT. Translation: CASSQQGIRGSPLHF.

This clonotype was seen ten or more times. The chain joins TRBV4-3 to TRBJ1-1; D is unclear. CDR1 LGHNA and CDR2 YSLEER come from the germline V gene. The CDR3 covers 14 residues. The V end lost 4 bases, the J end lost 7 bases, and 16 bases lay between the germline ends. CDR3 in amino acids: CASSLRLDGIEAFF. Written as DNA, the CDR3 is TGCGCCAGCAGCCTCCGTTTGGACGGGATTGAAGCTTTCTTT.

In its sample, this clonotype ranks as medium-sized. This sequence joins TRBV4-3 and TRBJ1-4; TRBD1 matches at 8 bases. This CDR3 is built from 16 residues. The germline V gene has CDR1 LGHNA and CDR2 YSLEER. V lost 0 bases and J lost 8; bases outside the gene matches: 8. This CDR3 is CASSQDVRGREEKLFF. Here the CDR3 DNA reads TGCGCCAGCAGCCAAGATGTCAGGGGGCGTGAGGAAAAACTGTTTTTT.